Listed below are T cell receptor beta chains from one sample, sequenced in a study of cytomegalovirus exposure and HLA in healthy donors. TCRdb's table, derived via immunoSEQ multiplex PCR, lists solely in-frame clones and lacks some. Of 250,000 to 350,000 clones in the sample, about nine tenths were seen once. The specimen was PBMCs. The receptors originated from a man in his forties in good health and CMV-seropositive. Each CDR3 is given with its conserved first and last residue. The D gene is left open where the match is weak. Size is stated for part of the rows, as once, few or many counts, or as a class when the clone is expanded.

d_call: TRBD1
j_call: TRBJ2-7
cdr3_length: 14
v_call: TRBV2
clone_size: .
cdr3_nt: TGTGCCAGCCTCAAGGACAGGGAGTCCTACGAGCAGTACTTC
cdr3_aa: CASLKDRESYEQYF

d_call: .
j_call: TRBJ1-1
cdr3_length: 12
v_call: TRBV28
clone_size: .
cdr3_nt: TGTGCCAGCAGTTTTGGGGCCCTTGAAGCTTTCTTT
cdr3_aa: CASSFGALEAFF

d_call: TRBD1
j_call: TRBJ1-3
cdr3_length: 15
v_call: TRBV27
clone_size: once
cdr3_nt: TGTGCCAGCAGTTCCGGGACAGGGTACGGAAACACCATATATTTT
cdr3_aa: CASSSGTGYGNTIYF

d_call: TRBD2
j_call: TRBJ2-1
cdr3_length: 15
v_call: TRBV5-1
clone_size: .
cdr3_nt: TGCGCCAGCAGTTTTGGGGCCAGCGGGAGCGGTGAGCAGTTCTTC
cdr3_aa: CASSFGASGSGEQFF

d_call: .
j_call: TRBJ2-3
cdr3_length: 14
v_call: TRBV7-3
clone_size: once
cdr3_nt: TGTGCCAGCAGTCCGGGAGTATCTTGGGATACGCAGTATTTT
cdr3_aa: CASSPGVSWDTQYF

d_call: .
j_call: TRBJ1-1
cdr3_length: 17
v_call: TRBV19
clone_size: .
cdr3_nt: TGTGCCAGTAGTATGGGAGAGTGGGGTCGGTTGAACACTGAAGCTTTCTTT
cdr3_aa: CASSMGEWGRLNTEAFF

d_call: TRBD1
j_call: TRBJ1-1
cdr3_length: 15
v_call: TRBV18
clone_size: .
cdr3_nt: TGTGCCAGCTCACTGCGGACAGGGGTGAACACTGAAGCTTTCTTT
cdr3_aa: CASSLRTGVNTEAFF

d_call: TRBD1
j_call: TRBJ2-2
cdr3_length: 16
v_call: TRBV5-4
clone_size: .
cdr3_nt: TGTGCCAGCAGCGTACGGACAGGGGTAAACACCGGGGAGCTGTTTTTT
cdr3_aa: CASSVRTGVNTGELFF

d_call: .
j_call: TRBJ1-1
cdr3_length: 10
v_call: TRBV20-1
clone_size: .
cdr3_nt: TGCAGTGCTAGTCCCTACGAAGCTTTCTTT
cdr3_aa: CSASPYEAFF

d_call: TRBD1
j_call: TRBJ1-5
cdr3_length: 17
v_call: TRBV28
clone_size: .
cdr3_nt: TGTGCCAGCAGTTTATGGGTCGGGACAGCTGACAATCAGCCCCAGCATTTT
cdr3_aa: CASSLWVGTADNQPQHF

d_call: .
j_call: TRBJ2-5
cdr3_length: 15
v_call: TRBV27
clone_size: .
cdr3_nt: TGTGCCAGCAGTTTACGGCGCTCCCCGAGGGAGACCCAGTACTTC
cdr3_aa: CASSLRRSPRETQYF

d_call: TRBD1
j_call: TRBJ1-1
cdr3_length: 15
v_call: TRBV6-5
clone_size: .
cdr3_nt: TGTGCCAGCAGTTACTCCGGGACAGCGAACACTGAAGCTTTCTTT
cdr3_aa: CASSYSGTANTEAFF

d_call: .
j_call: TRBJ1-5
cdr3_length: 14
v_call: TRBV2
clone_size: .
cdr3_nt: TGTGCCAGCAGTGAAGCGCCAGGAAATCAGCCCCAGCATTTT
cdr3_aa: CASSEAPGNQPQHF

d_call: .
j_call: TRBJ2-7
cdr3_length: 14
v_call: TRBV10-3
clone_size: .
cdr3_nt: TGTGCCATCAGTGTGCTAGGAGAGTCCTACGAGCAGTACTTC
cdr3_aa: CAISVLGESYEQYF

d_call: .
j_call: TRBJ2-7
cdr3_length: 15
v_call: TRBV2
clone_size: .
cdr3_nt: TGTGCCAGCAGCGAGCGGAGGGCAGGCGTCTACGAGCAGTACTTC
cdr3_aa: CASSERRAGVYEQYF

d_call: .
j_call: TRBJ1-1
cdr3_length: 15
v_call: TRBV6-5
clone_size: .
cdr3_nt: TGTGCCAGCAGTCCCTTCCAGGGAGGGAACACTGAAGCTTTCTTT
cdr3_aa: CASSPFQGGNTEAFF

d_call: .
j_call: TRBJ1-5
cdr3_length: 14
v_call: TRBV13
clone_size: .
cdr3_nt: TGTGCCAGCAGCTTTGGGGGGGCAGCTGGGCCCCAGCATTTT
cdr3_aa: CASSFGGAAGPQHF

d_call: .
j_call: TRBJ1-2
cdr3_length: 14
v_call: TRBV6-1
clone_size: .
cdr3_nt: TGTGCCAGCCGAGAATCCGGGGGGGACTATGGCTACACCTTC
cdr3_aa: CASRESGGDYGYTF

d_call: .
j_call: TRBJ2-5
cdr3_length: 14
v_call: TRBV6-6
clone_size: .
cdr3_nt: TGTGCCAGCAGTTACTCAGGGGACACAGAGACCCAGTACTTC
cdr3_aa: CASSYSGDTETQYF

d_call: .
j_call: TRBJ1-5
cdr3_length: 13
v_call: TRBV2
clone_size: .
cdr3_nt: TGTGCCAGCAGTGGGGCAGAGCTGGGGCCCCAGCATTTT
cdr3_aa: CASSGAELGPQHF

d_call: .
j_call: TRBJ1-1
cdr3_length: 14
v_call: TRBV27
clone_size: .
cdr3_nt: TGTGCCAGCAGTTCCCCGGGTCCAAACACTGAAGCTTTCTTT
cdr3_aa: CASSSPGPNTEAFF

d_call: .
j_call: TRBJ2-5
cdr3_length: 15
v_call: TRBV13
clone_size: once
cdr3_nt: TGTGCCAGCAGCTTAGGCCTAAGAAGCGCAGAGACCCAGTACTTC
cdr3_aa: CASSLGLRSAETQYF

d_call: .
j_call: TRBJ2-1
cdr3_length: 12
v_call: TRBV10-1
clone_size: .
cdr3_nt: TGCGCCAGCAATCAGGGGCCTGGTGAGCAGTTCTTC
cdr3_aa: CASNQGPGEQFF

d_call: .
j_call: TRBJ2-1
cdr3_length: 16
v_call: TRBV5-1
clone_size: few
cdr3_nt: TGCGCCAGCAGCGGGGGCGGTGGCGGCTCCTACAATGAGCAGTTCTTC
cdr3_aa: CASSGGGGGSYNEQFF

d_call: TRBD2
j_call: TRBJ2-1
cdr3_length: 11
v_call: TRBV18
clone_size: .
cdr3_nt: TGTGCCAGCTCAACAGCGGGAGACCAGTTCTTC
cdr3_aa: CASSTAGDQFF

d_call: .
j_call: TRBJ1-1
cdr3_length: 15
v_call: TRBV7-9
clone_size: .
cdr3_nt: TGTGCCAGCAGCTTAGAATCCGGGGGATACACTGAAGCTTTCTTT
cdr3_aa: CASSLESGGYTEAFF

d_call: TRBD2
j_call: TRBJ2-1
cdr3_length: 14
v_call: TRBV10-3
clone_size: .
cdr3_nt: TGTGCCACCCGGGGACTAGCGGGGTACAATGAGCAGTTCTTC
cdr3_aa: CATRGLAGYNEQFF

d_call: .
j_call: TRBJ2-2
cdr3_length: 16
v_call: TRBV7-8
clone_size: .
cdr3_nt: TGTGCCAGCAGCTTTACTGACATCACGAGCACCGGGGAGCTGTTTTTT
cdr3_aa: CASSFTDITSTGELFF

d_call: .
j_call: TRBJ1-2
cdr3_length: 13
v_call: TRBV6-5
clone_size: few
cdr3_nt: TGTGCCAGCAGGCAAGCTCCTAACTATGGCTACACCTTC
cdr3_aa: CASRQAPNYGYTF

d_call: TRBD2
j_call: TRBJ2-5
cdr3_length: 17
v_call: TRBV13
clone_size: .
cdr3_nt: TGTGCCAGCAGCTCATTAGCGGGAGGGCCGAGGATGAAGACCCAGTACTTC
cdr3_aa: CASSSLAGGPRMKTQYF

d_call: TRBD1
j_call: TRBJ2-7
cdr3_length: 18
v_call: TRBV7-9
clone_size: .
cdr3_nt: TGTTCCAGCAGCTTATCTTTTACAGGGGACGGGGTCGCCTACGAGCAGTACTTC
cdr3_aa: CSSSLSFTGDGVAYEQYF

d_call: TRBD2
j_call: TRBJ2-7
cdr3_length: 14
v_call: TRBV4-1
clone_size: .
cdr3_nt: TGCGCCAGCAGCCAGGGACTAGCGGTCTACGAGCAGTACTTC
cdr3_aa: CASSQGLAVYEQYF

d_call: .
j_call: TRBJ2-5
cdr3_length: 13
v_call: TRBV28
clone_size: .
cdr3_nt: TGTGCCAGCGGTCCTAGCGTCCAAGAGACCCAGTACTTC
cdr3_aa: CASGPSVQETQYF

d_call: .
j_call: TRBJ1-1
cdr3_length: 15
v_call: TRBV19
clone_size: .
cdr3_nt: TGTGCCAGTAGTATGAGTCGACAGATGAACACTGAAGCTTTCTTT
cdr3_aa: CASSMSRQMNTEAFF

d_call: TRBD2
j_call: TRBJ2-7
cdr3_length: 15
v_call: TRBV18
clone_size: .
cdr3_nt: TGTGCCAGCTCACCACAGACTAGCGGGAGTGGCGAGCAGTACTTC
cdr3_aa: CASSPQTSGSGEQYF

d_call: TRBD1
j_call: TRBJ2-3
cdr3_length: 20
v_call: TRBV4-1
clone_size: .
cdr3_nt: TGCGCCAGCAGCGGTTCGGGACAGGGAGGGGGACTGTCTAGCACAGATACGCAGTATTTT
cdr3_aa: CASSGSGQGGGLSSTDTQYF

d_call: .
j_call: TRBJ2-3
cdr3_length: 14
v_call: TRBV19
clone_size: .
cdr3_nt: TGTGCCAGTAGTACACGACAGTTTTCAGATACGCAGTATTTT
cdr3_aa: CASSTRQFSDTQYF

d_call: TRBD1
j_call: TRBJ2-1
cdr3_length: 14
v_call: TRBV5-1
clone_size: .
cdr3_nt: TGCGCCAGCAGCCAGACGACAGGGTTTAATGAGCAGTTCTTC
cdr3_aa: CASSQTTGFNEQFF

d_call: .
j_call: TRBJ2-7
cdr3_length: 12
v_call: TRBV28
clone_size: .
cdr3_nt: TGTGCCGCCGGAGGGGCCCTCTACGAGCAGTACTTC
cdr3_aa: CAAGGALYEQYF

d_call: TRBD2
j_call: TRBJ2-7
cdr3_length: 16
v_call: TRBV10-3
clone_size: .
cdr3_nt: TGTGCCATCAGTGCGCCGGGGACTAGCGGGAGGTACGAGCAGTACTTC
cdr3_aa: CAISAPGTSGRYEQYF

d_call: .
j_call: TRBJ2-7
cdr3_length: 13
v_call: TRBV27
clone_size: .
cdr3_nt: TGTGCCAGCAGTCGCCCGGGCTCCTACGAGCAGTACTTC
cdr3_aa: CASSRPGSYEQYF

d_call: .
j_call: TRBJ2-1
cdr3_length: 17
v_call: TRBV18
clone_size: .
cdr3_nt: TGTGCCAGCTCACCAACCAGGAACAGAAGAACCTACAATGAGCAGTTCTTC
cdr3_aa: CASSPTRNRRTYNEQFF

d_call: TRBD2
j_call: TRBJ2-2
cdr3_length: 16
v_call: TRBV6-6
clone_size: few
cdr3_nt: TGTGCCAGCAGTTACGAGCGGGGGCGTCGGACCGGGGAGCTGTTTTTT
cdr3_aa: CASSYERGRRTGELFF

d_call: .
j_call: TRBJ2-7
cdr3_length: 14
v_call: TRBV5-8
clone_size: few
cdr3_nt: TGTGCCAGTTACCGGGGACTCCACGGCTACGAGCAGTACTTC
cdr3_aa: CASYRGLHGYEQYF

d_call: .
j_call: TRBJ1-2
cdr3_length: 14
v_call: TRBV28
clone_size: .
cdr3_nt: TGTGCCAGCACCGTTAACAGGGAATATTCCGGCTACACCTTC
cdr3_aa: CASTVNREYSGYTF

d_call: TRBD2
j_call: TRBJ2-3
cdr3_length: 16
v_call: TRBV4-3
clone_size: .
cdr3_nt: TGCGCCAGCAGCCAGGCTAGCGGGAGATCTGGGGATACGCAGTATTTT
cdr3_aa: CASSQASGRSGDTQYF

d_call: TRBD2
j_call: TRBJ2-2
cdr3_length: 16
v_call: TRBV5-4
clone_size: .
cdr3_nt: TGTGCCAGCAGCCCCGGACTAGCGGGAGTAACCGGGGAGCTGTTTTTT
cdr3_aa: CASSPGLAGVTGELFF

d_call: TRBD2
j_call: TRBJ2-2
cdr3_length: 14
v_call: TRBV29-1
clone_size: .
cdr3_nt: TGCAGCGCCCAGGGACTAGCGGGAGCTGGGGAGCTGTTTTTT
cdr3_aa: CSAQGLAGAGELFF

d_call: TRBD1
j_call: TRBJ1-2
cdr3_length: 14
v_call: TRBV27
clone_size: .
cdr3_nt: TGTGCCAGCAGCACGCTCCAGGGGGCGTATGGCTACACCTTC
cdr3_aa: CASSTLQGAYGYTF

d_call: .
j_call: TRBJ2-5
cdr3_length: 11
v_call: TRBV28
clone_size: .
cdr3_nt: TGTGCCAGCAGTCTACAAGAGACCCAGTACTTC
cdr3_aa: CASSLQETQYF

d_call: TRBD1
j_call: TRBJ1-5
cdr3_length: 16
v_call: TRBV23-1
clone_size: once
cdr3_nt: TGCGCCAGCAGTCAACGGGACAGTTATAGCAATCAGCCCCAGCATTTT
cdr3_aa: CASSQRDSYSNQPQHF

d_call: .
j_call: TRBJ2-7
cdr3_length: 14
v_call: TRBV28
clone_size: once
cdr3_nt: TGTGCCAGCACCTGGGGAGCGTTCTCCTACGAGCAGTACTTC
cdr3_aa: CASTWGAFSYEQYF

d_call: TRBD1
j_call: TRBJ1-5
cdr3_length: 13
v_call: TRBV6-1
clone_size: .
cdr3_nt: TGTGCCAGCGGCGCAGGGGGCCGTCAGCCCCAGCATTTT
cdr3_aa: CASGAGGRQPQHF

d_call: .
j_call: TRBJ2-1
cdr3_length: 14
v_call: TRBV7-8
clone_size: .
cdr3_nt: TGTGCCAGCAGCGAGGTACGTGTGACAGCGGAGCAGTTCTTC
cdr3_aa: CASSEVRVTAEQFF

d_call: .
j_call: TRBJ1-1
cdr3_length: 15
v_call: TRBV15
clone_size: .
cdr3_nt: TGTGCCACCAGCAGACTAAGACAGGAGAACACTGAAGCTTTCTTT
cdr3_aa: CATSRLRQENTEAFF

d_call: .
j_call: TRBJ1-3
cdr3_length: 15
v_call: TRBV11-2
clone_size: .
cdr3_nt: TGTGCCAGCAGCTTAACCAGGGCCTCTGGAAACACCATATATTTT
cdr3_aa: CASSLTRASGNTIYF

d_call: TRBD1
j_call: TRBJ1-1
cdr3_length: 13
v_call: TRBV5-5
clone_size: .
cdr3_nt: TGTGCCAGCGGGGACAGGGTAGGAACTGAAGCTTTCTTT
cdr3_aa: CASGDRVGTEAFF